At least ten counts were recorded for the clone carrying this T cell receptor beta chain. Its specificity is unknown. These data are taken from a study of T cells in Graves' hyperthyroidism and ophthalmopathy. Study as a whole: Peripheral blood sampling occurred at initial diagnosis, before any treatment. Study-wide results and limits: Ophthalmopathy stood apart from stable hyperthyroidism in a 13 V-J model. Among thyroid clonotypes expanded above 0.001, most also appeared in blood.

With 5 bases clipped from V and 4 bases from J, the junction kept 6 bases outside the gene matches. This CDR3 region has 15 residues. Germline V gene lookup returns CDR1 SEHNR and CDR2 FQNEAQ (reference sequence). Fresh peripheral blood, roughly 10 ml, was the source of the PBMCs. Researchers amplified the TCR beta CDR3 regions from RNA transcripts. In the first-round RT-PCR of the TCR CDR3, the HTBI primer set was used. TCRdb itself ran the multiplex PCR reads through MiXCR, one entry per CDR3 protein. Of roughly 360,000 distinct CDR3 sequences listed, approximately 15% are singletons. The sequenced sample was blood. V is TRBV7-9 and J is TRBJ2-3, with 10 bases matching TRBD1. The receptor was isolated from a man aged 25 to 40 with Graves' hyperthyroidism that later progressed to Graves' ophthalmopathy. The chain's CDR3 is CASSPFGQGADTQYF. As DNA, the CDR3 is TGTGCCAGCAGCCCCTTTGGACAGGGGGCAGATACGCAGTATTTT.